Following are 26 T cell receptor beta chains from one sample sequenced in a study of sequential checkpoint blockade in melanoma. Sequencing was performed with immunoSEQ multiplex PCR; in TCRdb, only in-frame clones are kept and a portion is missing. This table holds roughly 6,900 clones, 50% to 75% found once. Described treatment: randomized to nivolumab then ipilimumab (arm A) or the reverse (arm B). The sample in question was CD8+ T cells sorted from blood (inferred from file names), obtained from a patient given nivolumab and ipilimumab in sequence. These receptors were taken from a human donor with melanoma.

CDR3: CASSLGTGEFPYEQYF. The CDR3, as DNA: TGTGCCAGCAGCCTAGGGACAGGGGAATTTCCCTACGAGCAGTACTTC. This chain joins TRBV4-2 and TRBJ2-7; 10 nucleotides align to TRBD1. CDR1 is LGHNA and CDR2 is YNFKEQ in the germline V gene. The CDR3 totals 16 residues. Trimming removed 4 bases from V and 2 bases from J; junction bases left unmatched: 8.

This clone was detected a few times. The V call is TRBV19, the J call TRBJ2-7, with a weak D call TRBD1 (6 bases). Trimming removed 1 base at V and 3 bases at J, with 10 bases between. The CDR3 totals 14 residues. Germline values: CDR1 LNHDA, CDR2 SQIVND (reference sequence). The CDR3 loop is CASSIGKQGYEQYF. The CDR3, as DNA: TGTGCCAGTAGTATAGGGAAACAGGGCTACGAGCAGTACTTC. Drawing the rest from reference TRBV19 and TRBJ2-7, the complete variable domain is DGGITQSPKYLFRKEGQNVTLSCEQNLNHDAMYWYRQDPGQGLRLIYYSQIVNDFQKGDIAEGYSVSREKKESFPLTVTSAQKNPTAFYLCASSIGKQGYEQYFGPGTRLTVT.

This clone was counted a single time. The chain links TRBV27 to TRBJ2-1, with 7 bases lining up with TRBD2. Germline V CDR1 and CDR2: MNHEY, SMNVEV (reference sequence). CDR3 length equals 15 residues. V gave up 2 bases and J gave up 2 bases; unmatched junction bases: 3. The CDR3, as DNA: TGTGCCAGCAGTTTAGCGGGAGCCCCCTACAATGAGCAGTTCTTC. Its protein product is CASSLAGAPYNEQFF.

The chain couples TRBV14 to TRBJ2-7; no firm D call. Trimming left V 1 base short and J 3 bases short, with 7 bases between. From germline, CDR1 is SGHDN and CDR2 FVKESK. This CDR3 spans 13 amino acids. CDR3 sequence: CASSQVGLYEQYF. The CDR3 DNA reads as TGTGCCAGCAGCCAAGTGGGCCTCTACGAGCAGTACTTC.

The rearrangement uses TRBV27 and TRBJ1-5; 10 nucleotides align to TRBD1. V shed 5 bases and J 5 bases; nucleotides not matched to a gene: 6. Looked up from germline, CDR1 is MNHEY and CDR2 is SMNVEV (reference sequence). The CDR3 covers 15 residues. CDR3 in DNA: TGTGCCAGCAGTCCCGGGACAGGGGCTTATCAGCCCCAGCATTTT. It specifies CASSPGTGAYQPQHF.

The CDR3: CASSKVGRRYEQYF. Here the CDR3 DNA reads TGTGCCAGCAGCAAAGTGGGCCGGCGCTACGAGCAGTACTTC. The rearrangement joins TRBV21-1 to TRBJ2-7; the tabulated D call, TRBD1, remains unverified against the DNA. TRBV21-1 has pseudogene status. The CDR3 length is 14 residues.

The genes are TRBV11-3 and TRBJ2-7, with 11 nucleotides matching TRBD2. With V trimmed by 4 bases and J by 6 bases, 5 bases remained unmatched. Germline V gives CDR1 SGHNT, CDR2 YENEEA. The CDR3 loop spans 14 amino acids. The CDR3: CASSSTSGSPEQYF. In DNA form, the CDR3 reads TGTGCCAGCAGCTCCACTAGCGGGAGCCCCGAGCAGTACTTC.

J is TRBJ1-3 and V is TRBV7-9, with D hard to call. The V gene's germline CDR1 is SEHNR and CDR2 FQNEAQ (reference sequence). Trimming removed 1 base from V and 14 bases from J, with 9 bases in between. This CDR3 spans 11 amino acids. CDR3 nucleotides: TGTGCCAGCAGCTTAGGTCAATTTGTATATTTT. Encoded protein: CASSLGQFVYF.

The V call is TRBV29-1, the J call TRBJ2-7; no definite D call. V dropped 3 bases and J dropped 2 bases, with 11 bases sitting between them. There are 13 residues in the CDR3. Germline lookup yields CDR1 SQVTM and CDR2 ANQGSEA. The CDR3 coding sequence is TGCAGCGTTGAGGCAGGTCGACCCTACGAGCAGTACTTC. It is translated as CSVEAGRPYEQYF.

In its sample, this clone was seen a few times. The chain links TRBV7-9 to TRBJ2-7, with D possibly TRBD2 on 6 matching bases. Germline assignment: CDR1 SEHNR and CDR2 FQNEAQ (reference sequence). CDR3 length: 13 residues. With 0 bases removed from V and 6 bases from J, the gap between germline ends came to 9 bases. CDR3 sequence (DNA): TGTGCCAGCAGCTTAGCAGTGGGGGGCGAGCAGTACTTC. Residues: CASSLAVGGEQYF.

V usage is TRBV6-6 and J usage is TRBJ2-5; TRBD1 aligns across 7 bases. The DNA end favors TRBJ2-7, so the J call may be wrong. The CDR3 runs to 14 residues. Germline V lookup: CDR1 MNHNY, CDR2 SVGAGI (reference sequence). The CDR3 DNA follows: TGTGCCAGCAGTTGGGACAGCCCATCCTACGAGCAGTACTTC. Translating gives CASSWDSPSYEQYF.

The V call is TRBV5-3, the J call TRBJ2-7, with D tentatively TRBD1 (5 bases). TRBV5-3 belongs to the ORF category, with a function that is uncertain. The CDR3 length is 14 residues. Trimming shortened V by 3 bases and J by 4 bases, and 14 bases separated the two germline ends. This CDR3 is CARSSLRQGYEQYF. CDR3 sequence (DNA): TGTGCCAGAAGCTCCCTTCGCCAGGGTTACGAGCAGTACTTC.

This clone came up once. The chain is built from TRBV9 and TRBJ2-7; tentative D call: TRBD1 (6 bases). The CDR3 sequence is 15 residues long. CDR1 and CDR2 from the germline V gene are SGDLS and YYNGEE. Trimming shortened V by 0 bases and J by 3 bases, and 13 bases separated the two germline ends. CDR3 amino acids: CASSVGDRLGYEQYF. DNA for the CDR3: TGTGCCAGCAGCGTAGGTGACAGGCTGGGCTACGAGCAGTACTTC.

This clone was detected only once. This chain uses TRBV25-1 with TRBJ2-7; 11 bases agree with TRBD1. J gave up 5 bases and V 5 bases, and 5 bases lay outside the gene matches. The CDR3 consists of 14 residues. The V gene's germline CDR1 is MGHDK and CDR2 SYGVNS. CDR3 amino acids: CASSSPGQGDEQYF. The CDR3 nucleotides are TGTGCCAGCAGTTCTCCGGGACAGGGGGACGAGCAGTACTTC.

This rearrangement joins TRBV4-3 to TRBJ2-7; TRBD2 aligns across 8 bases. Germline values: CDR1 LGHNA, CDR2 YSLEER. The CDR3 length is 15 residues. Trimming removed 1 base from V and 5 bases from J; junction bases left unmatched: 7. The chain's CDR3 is CASSQAEGLANEQYF. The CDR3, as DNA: TGCGCCAGCAGCCAAGCCGAAGGACTAGCCAACGAGCAGTACTTC.

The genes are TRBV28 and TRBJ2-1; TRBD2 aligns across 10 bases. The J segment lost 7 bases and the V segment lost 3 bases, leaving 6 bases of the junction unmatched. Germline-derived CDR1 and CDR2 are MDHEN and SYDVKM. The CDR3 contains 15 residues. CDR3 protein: CASSFGLAGENEQFF. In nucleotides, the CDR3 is TGTGCCAGCAGTTTTGGGCTAGCGGGAGAGAATGAGCAGTTCTTC.

CDR3 loop: CASSYGGDRQPQHF. CDR3 DNA sequence: TGTGCCAGCAGCTACGGGGGGGATAGGCAGCCCCAGCATTTT. V usage is TRBV7-9 and J usage is TRBJ1-5, with D possibly being TRBD1 (5 bases). Germline CDR1 is SEHNR and CDR2 is FQNEAQ (reference sequence). V lost 4 bases, J lost 7 bases, and 14 bases lay in between. The CDR3 runs 14 residues. Complete variable domain (other parts from reference TRBV7-9 and TRBJ1-5): DTGVSQNPRHKITKRGQNVTFRCDPISEHNRLYWYRQTLGQGPEFLTYFQNEAQLEKSRLLSDRFSAERPKGSFSTLEIQRTEQGDSAMYLCASSYGGDRQPQHFGDGTRLSIL.

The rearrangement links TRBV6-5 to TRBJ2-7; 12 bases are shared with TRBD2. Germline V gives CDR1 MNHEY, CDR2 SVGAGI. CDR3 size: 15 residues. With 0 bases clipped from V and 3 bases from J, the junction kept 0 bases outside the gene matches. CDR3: CASSYSTSGSYEQYF. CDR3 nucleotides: TGTGCCAGCAGTTACTCGACTAGCGGGAGCTACGAGCAGTACTTC.

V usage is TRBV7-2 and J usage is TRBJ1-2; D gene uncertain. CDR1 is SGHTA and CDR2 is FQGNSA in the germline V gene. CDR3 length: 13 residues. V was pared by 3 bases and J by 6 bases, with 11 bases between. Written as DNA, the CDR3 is TGTGCCAGCAGCTTGTACGACTCGGATGGCTACACCTTC. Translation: CASSLYDSDGYTF.

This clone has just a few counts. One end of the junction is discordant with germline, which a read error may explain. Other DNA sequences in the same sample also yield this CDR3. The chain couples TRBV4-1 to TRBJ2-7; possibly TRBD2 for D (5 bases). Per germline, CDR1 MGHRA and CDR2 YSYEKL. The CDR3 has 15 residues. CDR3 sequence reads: CASSGEPHPSYEQYF. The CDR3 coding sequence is TGTGCCAGCAGCGGAGAACCCCATCCCTCCTACGAGCAGTACTTC.

The CDR3 DNA follows: TGTGCCAGCAGCTCCTTCGGGCAGGGGACTAATGAAAAACTGTTTTTT. As protein: CASSSFGQGTNEKLFF. This chain links TRBV7-9 with TRBJ1-4; D may be TRBD1 (6 bases). This CDR3 is 16 amino acids long. Germline V lookup: CDR1 SEHNR, CDR2 FQNEAQ (reference sequence). Trimming removed 4 bases from V and 2 bases from J, with 14 bases in between.

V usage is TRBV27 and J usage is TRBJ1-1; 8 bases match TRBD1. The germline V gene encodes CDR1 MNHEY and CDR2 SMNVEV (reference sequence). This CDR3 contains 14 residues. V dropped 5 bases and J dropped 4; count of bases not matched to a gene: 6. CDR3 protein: CASSPTGVGTEAFF. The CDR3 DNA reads TGTGCCAGCAGTCCGACAGGGGTGGGCACTGAAGCTTTCTTT.

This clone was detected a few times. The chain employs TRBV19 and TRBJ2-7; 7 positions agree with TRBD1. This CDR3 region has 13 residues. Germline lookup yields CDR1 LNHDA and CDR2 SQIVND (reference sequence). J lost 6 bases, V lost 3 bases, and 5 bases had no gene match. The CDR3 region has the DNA TGTGCCAGTAGTATGGGAACAGGGGCCGAGCAGTACTTC. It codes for CASSMGTGAEQYF.

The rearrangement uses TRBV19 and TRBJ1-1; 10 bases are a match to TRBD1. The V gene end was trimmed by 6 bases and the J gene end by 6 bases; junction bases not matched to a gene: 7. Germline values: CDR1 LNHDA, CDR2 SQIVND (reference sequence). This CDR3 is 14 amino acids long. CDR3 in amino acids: CASRPGTGVAEAFF. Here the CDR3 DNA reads TGTGCCAGTAGACCCGGGACAGGGGTGGCTGAAGCTTTCTTT.

CDR3 region: CASSTETGWEAFF. The CDR3 nucleotides read TGCGCCAGCAGCACGGAAACAGGGTGGGAAGCTTTCTTT. The chain carries TRBV5-1 and TRBJ1-1; maybe TRBD1 (6 bases). Trimming took 4 bases from V and 8 from J, leaving 15 bases between them. This CDR3 region has 13 residues. From germline, CDR1 is SGHRS and CDR2 YFSETQ. The variable domain in full, completed from reference TRBV5-1 and TRBJ1-1, reads KAGVTQTPRYLIKTRGQQVTLSCSPISGHRSVSWYQQTPGQGLQFLFEYFSETQRNKGNFPGRFSGRQFSNSRSEMNVSTLELGDSALYLCASSTETGWEAFFGQGTRLTVV.

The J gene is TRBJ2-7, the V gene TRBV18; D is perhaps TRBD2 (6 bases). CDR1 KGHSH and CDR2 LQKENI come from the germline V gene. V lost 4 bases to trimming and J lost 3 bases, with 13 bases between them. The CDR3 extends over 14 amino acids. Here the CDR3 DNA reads TGTGCCAGCTCACGAGGGGACTCTTTCTACGAGCAGTACTTC. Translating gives CASSRGDSFYEQYF.